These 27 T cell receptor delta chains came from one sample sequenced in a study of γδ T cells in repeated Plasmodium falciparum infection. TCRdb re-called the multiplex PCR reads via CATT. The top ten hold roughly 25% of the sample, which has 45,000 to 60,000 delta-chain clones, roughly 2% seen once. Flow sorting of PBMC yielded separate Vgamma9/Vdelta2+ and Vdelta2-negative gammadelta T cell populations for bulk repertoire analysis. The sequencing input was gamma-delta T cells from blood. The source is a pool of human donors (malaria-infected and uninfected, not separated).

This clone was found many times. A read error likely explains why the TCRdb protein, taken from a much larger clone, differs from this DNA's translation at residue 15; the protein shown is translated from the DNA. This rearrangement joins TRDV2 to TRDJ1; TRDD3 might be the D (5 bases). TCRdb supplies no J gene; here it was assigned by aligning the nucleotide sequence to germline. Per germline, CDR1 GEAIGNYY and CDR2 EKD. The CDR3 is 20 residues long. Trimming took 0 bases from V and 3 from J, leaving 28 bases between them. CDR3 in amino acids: CACDTLQVGTGGQYADKLIF. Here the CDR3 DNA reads TGTGCCTGTGACACCCTCCAGGTGGGTACTGGTGGTCAATACGCCGATAAACTCATCTTT.

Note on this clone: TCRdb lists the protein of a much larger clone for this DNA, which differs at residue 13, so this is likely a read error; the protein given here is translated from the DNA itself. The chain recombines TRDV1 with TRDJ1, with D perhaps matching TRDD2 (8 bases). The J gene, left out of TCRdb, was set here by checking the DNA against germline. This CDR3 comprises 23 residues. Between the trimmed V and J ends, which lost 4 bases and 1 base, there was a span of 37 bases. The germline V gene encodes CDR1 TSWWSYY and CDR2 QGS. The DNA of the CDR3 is TGTGCTCTTGGGGTTGACGTCTTCCTACCGGGGGGATTCGCGGGCATCGGCACCGATAAACTCATCTTT. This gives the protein CALGVDVFLPGGFAGIGTDKLIF.

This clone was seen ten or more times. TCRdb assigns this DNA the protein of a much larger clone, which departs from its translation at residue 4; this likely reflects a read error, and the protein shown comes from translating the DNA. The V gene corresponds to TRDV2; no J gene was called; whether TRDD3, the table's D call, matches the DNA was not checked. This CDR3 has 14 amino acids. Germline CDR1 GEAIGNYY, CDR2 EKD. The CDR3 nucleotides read TGTGCCTGTAACCAAAGGCTGGGGATCCCAGGTTCCATCTTT. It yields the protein CACNQRLGIPGSIF.

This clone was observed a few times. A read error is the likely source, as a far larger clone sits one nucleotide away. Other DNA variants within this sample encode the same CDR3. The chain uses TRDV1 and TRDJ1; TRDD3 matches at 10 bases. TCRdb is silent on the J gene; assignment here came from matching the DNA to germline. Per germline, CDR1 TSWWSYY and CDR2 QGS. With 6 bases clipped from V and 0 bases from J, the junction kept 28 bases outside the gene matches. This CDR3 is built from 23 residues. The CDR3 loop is CALGSPYSSAFHRGIRYTDKLIF. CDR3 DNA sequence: TGTGCTCTTGGATCTCCGTATAGTTCAGCCTTCCATAGGGGGATACGCTACACCGATAAACTCATCTTT.

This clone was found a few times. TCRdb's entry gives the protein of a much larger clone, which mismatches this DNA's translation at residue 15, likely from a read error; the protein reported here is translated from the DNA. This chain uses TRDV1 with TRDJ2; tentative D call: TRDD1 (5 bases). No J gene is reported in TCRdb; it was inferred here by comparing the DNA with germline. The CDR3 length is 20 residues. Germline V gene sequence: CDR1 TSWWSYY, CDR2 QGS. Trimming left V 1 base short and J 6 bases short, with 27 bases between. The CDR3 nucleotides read TGTGCTCTTGGGGAACCTCTTTCCCGTCTGGTGGGACTAATAGCAGCACAACTCTTCTTT. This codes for CALGEPLSRLVGLIAAQLFF.

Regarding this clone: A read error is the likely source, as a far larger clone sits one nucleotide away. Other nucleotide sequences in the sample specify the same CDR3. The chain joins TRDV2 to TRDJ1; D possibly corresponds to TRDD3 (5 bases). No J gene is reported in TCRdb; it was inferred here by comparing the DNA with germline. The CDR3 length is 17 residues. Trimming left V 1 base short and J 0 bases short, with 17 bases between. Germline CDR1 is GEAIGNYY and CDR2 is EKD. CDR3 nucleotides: TGTGCCTGTGACACTCTGGGTGATACTTCGTACACCGATAAACTCATCTTT. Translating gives CACDTLGDTSYTDKLIF.

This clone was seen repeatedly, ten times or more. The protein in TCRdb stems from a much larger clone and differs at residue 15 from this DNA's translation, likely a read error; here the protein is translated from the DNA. CDR3 region: CACRRPSSKGLYWGIGYDKLIF. In DNA, the CDR3 is TGTGCCTGTCGAAGGCCTTCCTCAAAGGGCCTGTACTGGGGGATCGGATACGATAAACTCATCTTT. The chain joins TRDV3 to TRDJ1; the match to TRDD3 covers 10 bases. Germline assignment: CDR1 TVYSNPD and CDR2 GDNSRS (reference sequence). The V gene end was trimmed by 4 bases and the J gene end by 4 bases; junction bases not matched to a gene: 33. The CDR3 contains 22 residues.

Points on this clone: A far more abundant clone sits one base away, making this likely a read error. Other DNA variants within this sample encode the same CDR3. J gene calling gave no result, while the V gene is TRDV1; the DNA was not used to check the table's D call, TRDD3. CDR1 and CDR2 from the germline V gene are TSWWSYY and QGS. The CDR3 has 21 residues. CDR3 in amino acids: CALGETFLATGGQMYTDKLIF. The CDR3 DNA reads TGTGCTCTTGGGGAAACTTTCCTAGCTACTGGGGGTCAGATGTACACCGATAAGCTCATCTTT.

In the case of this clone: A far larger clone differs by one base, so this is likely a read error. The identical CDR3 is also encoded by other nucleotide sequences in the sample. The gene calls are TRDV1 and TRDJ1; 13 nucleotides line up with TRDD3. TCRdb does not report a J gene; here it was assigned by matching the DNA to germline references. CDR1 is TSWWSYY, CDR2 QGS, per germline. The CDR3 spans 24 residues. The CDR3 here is CALGELFSFPPIGYWGIRTDKLIF. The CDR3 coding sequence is TGTGCCCTTGGGGAACTTTTTTCCTTCCCGCCAATTGGGTACTGGGGGATACGTACCGATAAACTCATCTTT.

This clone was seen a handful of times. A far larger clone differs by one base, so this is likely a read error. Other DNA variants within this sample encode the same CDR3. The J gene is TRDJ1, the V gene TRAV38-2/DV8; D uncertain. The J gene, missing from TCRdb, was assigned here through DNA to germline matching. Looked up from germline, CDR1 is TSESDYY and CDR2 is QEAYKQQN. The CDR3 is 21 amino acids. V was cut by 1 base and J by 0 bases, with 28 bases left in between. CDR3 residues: CAYRSSALCLCTSSYTDKLIF. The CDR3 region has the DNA TGTGCTTATAGGAGCTCCGCTTTATGCCTCTGTACGTCCAGCTACACCGATAAACTCATCTTT.

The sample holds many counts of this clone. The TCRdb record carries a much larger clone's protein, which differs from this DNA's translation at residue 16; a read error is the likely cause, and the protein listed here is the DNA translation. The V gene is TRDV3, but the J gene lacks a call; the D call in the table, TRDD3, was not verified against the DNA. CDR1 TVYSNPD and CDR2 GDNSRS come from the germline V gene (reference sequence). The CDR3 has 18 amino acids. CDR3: CAFSLRISWGIPPDKPIF. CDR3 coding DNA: TGTGCCTTTTCCCTACGAATATCGTGGGGGATCCCACCCGATAAACCCATCTTT.

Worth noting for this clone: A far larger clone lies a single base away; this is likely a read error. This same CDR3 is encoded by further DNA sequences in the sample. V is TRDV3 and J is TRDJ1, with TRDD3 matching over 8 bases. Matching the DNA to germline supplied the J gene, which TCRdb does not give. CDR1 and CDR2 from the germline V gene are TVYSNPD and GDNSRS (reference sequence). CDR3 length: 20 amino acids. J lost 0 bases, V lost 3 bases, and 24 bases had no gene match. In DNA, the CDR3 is TGTGCCTTCGGGTCTACGTACTGGGGGTGTCCCCTCATGTACACCGATAAACTCATCTTT. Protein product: CAFGSTYWGCPLMYTDKLIF.

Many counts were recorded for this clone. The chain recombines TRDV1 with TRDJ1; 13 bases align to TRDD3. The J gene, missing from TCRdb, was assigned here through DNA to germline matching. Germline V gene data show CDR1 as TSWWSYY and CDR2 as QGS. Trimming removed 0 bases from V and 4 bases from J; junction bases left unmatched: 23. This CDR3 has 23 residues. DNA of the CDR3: TGTGCTCTTGGGGAACTAAGCTTCTTTCGGAATCTAACTGGGGGATACGCCAACGATAAACTCATCTTT. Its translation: CALGELSFFRNLTGGYANDKLIF.

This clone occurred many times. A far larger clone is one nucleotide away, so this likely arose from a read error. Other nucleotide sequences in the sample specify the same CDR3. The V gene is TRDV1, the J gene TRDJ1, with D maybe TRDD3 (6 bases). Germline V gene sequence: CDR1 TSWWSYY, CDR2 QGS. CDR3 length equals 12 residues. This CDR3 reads CALGMGADKLIF. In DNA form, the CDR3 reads TGTGCTCTTGGGATGGGGGCCGATAAACTTATCTTT.

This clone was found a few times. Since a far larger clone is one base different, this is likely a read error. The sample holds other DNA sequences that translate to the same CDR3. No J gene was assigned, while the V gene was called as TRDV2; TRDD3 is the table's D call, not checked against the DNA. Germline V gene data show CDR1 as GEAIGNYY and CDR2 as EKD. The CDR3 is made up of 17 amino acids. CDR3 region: CACDTLGDTSYTDKLIF. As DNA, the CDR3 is TGTGCCTGTGACACTCTGGGGGATACTTCGTACACCGATAAACTTATCTTT.

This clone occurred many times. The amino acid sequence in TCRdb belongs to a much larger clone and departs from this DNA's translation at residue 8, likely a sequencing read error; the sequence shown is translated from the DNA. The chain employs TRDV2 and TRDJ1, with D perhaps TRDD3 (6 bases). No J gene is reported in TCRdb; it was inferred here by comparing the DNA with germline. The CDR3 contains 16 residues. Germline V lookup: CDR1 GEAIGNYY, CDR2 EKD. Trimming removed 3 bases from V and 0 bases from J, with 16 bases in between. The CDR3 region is CACDGLGNTYTDKLIF. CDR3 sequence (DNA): TGTGCCTGTGACGGTCTGGGGAATACTTACACCGATAAACTCATCTTT.

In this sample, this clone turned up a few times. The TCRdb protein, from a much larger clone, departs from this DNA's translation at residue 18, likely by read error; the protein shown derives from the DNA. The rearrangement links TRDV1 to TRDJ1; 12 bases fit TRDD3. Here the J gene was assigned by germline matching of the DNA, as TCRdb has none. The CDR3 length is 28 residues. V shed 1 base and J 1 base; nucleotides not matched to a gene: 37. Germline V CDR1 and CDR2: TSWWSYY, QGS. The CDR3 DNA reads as TGTGCTCTTGGGGAACAGAACCCCTCAAACCCTCTTTTATACTGGGGGATACACGAGGGAGGGAGCACCGATAAACTCATCTTT. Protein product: CALGEQNPSNPLLYWGIHEGGSTDKLIF.

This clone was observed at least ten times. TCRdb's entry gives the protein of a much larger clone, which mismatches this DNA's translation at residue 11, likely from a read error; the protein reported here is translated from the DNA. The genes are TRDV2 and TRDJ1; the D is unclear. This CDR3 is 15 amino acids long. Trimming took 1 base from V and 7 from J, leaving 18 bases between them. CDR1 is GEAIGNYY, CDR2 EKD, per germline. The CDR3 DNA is TGTGCCTGTGACACTCGGGGTCCCCCAGGGCGTAAACTCATCTTT. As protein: CACDTRGPPGRKLIF.

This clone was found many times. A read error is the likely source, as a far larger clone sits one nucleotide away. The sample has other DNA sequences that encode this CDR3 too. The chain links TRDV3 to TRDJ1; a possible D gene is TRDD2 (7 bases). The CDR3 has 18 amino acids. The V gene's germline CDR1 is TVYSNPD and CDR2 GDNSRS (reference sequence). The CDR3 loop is CALNFPTWWGAYTDKLIF. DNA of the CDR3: TGTGCCTTGAATTTTCCTACGTGGTGGGGGGCGTACACTGATAAACTCATCTTT.

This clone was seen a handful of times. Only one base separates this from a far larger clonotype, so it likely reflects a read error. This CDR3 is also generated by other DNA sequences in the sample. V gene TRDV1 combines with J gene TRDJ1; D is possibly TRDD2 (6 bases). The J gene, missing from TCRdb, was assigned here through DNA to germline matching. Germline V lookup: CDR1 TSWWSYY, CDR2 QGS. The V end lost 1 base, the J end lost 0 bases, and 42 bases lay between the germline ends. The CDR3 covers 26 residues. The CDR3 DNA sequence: TGTGCTCTTGGGGAACGAACGATTGTCCTACCGATGAGAGGGGGGTACGCCGTTTTATACACCGATAAACTCATCTTT. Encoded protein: CALGERTIVLPMRGGYAVLYTDKLIF.

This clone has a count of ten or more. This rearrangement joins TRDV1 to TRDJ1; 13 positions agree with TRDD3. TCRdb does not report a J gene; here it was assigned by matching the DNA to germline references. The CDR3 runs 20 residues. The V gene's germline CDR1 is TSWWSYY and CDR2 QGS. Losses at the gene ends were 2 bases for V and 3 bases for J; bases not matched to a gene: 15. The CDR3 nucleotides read TGTGCTCTTGGGGAAACTTCCCAGTTAGTACTGGGGGATACGCCCGATAAACTCATCTTT. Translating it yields CALGETSQLVLGDTPDKLIF.

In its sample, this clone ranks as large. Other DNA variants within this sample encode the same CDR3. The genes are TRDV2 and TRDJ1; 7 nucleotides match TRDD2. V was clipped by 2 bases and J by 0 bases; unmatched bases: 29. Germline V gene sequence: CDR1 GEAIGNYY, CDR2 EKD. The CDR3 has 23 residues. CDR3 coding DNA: TGTGCCTGTGACATGGTCGGATTCCTCCCAAACCTTCCTGCTGGAGCGTACACCGATAAACTCATCTTT. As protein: CACDMVGFLPNLPAGAYTDKLIF.

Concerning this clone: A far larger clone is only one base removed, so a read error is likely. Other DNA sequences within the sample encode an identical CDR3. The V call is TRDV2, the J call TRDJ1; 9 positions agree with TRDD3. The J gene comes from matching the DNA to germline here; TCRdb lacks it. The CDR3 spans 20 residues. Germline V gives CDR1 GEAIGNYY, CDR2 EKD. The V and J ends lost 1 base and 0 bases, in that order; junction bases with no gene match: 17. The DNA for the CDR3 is TGTGCCTGTGACACTGAACGGGGATACGCGCAGAGTGGGGACACCGATAAACTCATCTTT. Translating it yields CACDTERGYAQSGDTDKLIF.

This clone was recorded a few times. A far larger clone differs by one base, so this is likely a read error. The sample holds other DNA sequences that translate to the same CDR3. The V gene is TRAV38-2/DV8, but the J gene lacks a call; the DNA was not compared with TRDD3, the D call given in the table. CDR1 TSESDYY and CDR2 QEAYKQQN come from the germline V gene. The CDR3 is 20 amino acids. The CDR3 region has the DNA TGTGCTTACGGAGGGAGCCTTCCTATGGCTATGAACTGGGGGATACGAAGGCTCATCTTT. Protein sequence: CAYGGSLPMAMNWGIRRLIF.

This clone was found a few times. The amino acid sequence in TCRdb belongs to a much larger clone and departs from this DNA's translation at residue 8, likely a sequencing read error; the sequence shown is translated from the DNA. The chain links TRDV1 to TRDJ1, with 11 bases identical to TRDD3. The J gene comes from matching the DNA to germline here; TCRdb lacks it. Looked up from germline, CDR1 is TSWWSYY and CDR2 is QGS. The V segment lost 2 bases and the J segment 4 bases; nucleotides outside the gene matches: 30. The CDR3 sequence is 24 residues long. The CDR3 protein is CALGETAIRNDLIVLGDNHDKLIF. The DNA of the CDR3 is TGTGCTCTTGGGGAAACTGCGATTCGGAATGACCTAATCGTACTGGGGGATAATCACGATAAACTCATCTTT.

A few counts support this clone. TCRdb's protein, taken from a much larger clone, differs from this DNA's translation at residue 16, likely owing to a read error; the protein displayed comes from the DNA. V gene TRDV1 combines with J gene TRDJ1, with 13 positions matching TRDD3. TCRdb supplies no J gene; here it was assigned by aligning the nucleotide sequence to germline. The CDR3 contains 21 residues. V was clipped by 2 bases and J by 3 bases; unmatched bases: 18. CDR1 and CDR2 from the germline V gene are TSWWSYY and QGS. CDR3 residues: CALGEGQLSVLGDTYSDKLIF. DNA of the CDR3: TGTGCTCTTGGGGAAGGTCAACTATCCGTACTGGGGGATACGTACTCCGATAAACTCATCTTT.

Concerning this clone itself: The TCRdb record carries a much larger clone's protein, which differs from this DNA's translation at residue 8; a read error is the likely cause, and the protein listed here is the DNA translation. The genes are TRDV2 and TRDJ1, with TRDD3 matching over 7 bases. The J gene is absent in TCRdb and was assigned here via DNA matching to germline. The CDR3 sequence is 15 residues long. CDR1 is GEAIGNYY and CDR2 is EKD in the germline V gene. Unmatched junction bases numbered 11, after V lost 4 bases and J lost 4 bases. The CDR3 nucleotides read TGTGCCTGTGATTCTGTCGGGAGGATACGCGATAAACTCATCTTT. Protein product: CACDSVGRIRDKLIF.